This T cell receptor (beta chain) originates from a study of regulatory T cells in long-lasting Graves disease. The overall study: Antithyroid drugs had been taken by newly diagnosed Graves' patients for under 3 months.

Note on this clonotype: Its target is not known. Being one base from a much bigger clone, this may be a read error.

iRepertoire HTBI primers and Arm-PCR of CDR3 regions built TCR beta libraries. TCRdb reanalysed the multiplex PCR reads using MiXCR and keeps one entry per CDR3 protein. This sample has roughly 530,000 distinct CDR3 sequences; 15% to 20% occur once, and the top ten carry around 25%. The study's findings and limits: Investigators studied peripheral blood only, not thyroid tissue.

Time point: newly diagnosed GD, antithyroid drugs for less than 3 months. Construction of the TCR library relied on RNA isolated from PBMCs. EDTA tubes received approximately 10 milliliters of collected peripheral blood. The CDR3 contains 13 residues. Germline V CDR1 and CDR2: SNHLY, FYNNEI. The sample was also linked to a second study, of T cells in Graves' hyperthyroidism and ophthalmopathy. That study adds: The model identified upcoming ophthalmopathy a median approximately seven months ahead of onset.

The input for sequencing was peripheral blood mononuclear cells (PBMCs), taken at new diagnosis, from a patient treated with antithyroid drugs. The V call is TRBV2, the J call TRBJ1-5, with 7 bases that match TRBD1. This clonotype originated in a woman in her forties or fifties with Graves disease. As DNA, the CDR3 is TGTGTCAGCAGGGCACAGGGGAATCAGCCCCAGCATTTT. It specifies CVSRAQGNQPQHF.